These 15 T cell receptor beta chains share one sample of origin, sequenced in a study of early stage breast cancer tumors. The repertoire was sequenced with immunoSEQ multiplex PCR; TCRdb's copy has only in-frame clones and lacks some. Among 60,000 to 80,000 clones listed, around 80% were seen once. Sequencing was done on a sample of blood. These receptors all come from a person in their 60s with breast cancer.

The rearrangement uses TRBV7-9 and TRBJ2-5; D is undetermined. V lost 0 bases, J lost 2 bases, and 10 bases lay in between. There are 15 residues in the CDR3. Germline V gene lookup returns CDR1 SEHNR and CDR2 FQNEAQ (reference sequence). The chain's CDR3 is CASSLAVRVQETQYF. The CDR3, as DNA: TGTGCCAGCAGCTTAGCGGTTAGGGTTCAAGAGACCCAGTACTTC.

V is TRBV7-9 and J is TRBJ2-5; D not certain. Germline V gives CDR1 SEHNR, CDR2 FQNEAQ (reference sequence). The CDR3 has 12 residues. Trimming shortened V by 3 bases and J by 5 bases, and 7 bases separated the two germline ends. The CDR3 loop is CASSLTLETQYF. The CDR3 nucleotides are TGTGCCAGCAGCTTGACACTTGAGACCCAGTACTTC. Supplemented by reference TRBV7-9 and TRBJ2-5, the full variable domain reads DTGVSQNPRHKITKRGQNVTFRCDPISEHNRLYWYRQTLGQGPEFLTYFQNEAQLEKSRLLSDRFSAERPKGSFSTLEIQRTEQGDSAMYLCASSLTLETQYFGPGTRLLVL.

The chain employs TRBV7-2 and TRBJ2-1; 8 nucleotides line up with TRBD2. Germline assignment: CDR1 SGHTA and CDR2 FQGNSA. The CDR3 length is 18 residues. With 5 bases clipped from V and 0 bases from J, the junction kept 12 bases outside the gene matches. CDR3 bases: TGTGCCAGCAGCCCCTCGGCGGGGGGCCCCAGCTCCTACAATGAGCAGTTCTTC. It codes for CASSPSAGGPSSYNEQFF.

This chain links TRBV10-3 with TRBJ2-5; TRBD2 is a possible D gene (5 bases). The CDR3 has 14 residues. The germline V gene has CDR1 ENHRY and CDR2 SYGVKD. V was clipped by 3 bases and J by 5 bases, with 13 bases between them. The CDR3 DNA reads TGTGCCATCAGTGACAGGACTTCGGGGGAGACCCAGTACTTC. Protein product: CAISDRTSGETQYF.

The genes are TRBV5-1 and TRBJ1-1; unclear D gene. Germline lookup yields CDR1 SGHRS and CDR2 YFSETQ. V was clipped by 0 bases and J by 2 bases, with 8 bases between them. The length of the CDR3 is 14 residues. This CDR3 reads CASSLATANTEAFF. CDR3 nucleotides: TGCGCCAGCAGCTTGGCCACAGCTAACACTGAAGCTTTCTTT. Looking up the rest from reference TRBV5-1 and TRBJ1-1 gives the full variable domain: KAGVTQTPRYLIKTRGQQVTLSCSPISGHRSVSWYQQTPGQGLQFLFEYFSETQRNKGNFPGRFSGRQFSNSRSEMNVSTLELGDSALYLCASSLATANTEAFFGQGTRLTVV.

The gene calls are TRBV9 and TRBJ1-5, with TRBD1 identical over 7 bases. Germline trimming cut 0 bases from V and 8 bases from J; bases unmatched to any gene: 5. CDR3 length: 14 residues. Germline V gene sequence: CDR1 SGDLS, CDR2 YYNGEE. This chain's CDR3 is CASSVGAGGEPQHF. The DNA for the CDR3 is TGTGCCAGCAGCGTAGGGGCAGGGGGTGAGCCCCAGCATTTT.

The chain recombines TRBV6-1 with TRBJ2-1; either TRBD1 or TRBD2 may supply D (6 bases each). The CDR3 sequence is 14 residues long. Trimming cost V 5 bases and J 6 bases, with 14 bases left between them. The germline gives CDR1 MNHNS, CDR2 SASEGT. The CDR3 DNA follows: TGTGCCAGCAGTACGGTGGGGGGCGGCAATGAGCAGTTCTTC. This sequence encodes CASSTVGGGNEQFF.

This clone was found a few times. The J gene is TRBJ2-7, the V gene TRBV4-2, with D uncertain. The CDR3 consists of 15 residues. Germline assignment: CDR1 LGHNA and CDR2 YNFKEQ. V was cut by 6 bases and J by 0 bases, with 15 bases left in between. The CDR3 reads CASSQNMMSSYEQYF. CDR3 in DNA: TGTGCCAGCAGTCAAAACATGATGAGCTCCTACGAGCAGTACTTC.

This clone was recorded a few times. DNA of the CDR3: TGTGCCAGCAGCTCGGAACAGGGGGCTGGCTACACCTTC. Translated: CASSSEQGAGYTF. This chain uses TRBV7-9 with TRBJ1-2, with 9 bases aligning to TRBD1. CDR3 length equals 13 residues. Trimming took 4 bases from V and 7 from J; bases not matched to a gene: 4. CDR1 is SEHNR, CDR2 FQNEAQ, per germline (reference sequence).

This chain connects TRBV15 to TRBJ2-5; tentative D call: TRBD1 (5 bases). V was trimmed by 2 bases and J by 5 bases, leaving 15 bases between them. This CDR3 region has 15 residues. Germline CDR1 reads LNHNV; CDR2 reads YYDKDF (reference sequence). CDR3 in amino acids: CATSRSLQVGETQYF. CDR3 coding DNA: TGTGCCACCAGCAGAAGCCTACAGGTCGGCGAGACCCAGTACTTC.

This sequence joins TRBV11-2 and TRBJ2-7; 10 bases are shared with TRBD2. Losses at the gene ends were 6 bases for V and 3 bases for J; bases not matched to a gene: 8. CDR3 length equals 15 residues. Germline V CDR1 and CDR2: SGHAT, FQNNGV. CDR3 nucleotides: TGTGCCAGCAGGTCCCCTAGCGGGAGTGACTACGAGCAGTACTTC. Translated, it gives CASRSPSGSDYEQYF.

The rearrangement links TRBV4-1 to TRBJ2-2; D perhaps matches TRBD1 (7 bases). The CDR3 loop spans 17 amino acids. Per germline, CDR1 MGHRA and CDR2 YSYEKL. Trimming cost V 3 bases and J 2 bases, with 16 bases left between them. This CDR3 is CASSQAQGRSNTGELFF. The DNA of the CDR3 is TGCGCCAGCAGCCAGGCACAGGGGAGGTCTAACACCGGGGAGCTGTTTTTT.

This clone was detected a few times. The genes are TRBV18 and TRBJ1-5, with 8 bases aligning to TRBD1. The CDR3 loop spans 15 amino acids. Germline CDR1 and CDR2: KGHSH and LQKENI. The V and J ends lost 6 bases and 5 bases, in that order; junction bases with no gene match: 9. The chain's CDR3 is CASSSAGQGDQPQHF. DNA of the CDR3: TGTGCCAGCTCGTCCGCCGGACAGGGCGATCAGCCCCAGCATTTT.

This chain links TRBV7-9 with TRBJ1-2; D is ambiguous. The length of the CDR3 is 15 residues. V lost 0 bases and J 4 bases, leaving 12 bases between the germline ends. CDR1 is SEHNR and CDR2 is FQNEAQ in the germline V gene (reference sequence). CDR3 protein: CASSLAGPEAYGYTF. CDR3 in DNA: TGTGCCAGCAGCTTAGCTGGACCGGAGGCCTATGGCTACACCTTC.

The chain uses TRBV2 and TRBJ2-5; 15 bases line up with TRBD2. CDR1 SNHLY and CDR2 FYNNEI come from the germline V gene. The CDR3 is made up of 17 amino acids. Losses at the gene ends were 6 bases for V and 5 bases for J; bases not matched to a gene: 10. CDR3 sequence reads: CASSAGTSGGRGETQYF. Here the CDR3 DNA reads TGTGCCAGCAGCGCTGGGACTAGCGGGGGGCGGGGTGAGACCCAGTACTTC. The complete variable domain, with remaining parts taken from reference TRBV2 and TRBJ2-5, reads EPEVTQTPSHQVTQMGQEVILRCVPISNHLYFYWYRQILGQKVEFLVSFYNNEISEKSEIFDDQFSVERPDGSNFTLKIRSTKLEDSAMYFCASSAGTSGGRGETQYFGPGTRLLVL.